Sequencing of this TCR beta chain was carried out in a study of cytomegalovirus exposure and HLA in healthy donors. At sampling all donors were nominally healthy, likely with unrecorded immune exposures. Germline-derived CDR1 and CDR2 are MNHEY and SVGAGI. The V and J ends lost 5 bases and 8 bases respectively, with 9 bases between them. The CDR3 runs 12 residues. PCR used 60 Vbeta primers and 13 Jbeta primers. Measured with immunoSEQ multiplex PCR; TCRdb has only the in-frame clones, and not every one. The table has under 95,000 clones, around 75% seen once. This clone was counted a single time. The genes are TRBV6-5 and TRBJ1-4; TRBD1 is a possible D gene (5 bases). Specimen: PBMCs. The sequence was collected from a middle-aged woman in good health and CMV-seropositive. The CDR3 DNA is TGTGCCAGCAGTCCTCGGGGGGAAAAACTGTTTTTT. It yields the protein CASSPRGEKLFF.